This TCR beta chain was profiled in a study of shared T cell receptors in the human thymus. Sequenced by immunoSEQ multiplex PCR; TCRdb stores in-frame clones only, minus some. Of roughly 660,000 clones in the sample, 85% to 90% are singletons; the top ten hold 0.008% to 0.011%. Per the germline V gene, CDR1 is SGDLS and CDR2 is YYNGEE. The CDR3 consists of 13 residues. J gave up 6 bases and V 8 bases, and 7 bases lay outside the gene matches. The sample was also linked to a second study, of human thymus T cells. This second study says: Unrelated individuals reportedly shared highly overlapping thymic TCR repertoires.

This chain connects TRBV9 to TRBJ2-1; 8 bases line up with TRBD2. Sequenced: thymocytes. This receptor was taken from a boy under two years old with a congenital heart defect. CDR3 nucleotide sequence: TGTGCCAGTCGGGAGGGGGAGGGCAATGAGCAGTTCTTC. Its translation is CASREGEGNEQFF.